This T cell receptor beta chain was sequenced in a study of control samples from healthy donors and cancer patients. The CDR3 loop spans 15 amino acids. Germline-derived CDR1 and CDR2 are LNHNV and YYDKDF (reference sequence). V was shortened by 3 bases and J by 4 bases, with 16 bases between the two germline ends. Measured with immunoSEQ multiplex PCR; TCRdb has only the in-frame clones, and not every one. The sample has some 140,000 clones; 80% to 95% are singletons. The receptor's source is a man in his thirties or forties in good health. The material sequenced was blood. This chain joins TRBV15 and TRBJ2-7; D possibly corresponds to TRBD2 (5 bases). The CDR3 spells CATSRAREAIYEQYF. CDR3 sequence (DNA): TGTGCCACCAGCAGGGCCCGGGAAGCTATATACGAGCAGTACTTC.